This T cell receptor (beta chain) was obtained from a study of cytomegalovirus exposure and HLA in healthy donors. In the PCR, 60 Vbeta and 13 Jbeta primers were used. Profiled with immunoSEQ multiplex PCR; TCRdb holds only in-frame clones, not every one. In the table there are roughly 240,000 clones, 82% of which are singletons. Germline V CDR1 and CDR2: SQVTM, ANQGSEA. V lost 0 bases and J lost 12, with 18 bases in between. This CDR3 contains 14 residues. The receptor's source is a middle-aged woman in good health and CMV-seropositive. The sequenced sample consisted of PBMCs. V gene TRBV29-1 combines with J gene TRBJ2-1; D might be TRBD1 (5 bases). CDR3 loop: CSVEDRSPLQGQFF. DNA for the CDR3: TGCAGCGTTGAAGATCGGTCGCCCCTCCAGGGGCAGTTCTTC.